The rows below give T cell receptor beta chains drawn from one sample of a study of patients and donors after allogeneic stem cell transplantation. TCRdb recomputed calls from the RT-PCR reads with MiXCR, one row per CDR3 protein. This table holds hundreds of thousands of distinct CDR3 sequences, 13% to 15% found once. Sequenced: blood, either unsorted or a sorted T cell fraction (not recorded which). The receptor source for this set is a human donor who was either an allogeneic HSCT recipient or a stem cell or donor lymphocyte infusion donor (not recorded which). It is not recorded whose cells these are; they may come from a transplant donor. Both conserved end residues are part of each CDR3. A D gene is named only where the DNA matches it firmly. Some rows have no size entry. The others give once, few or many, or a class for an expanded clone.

CDR3nt: TGTGCCAGCGAAAAAAGAGGGGCTGCTAACTATGGCTACACCTTC
CDR3aa: CASEKRGAANYGYTF
j_gene: TRBJ1-2
abundance: .
d_gene: .
v_gene: TRBV28

CDR3nt: TGTGCCAGCAGCTTAACGGCGGAGTACTACAAGCAGTTCTTC
CDR3aa: CASSLTAEYYKQFF
j_gene: TRBJ2-1
abundance: few
d_gene: .
v_gene: TRBV7-9

CDR3nt: TGTGCCTGGAGTGTAAATTTTAAGTCGGGACTAGTCTCCAGGCCCTCCTACAATGAGCAGTTCTTC
CDR3aa: CAWSVNFKSGLVSRPSYNEQFF
j_gene: TRBJ2-1
abundance: .
d_gene: TRBD2
v_gene: TRBV30

CDR3nt: TGCAGCACTGTGGAAACAGGGTGGCCCTATGGCTACACCTTC
CDR3aa: CSTVETGWPYGYTF
j_gene: TRBJ1-2
abundance: many
d_gene: .
v_gene: TRBV29-1

CDR3nt: TGTGCCAGCAGCTTGTCCGGTAGGAACACTGAAGCTTTCTTT
CDR3aa: CASSLSGRNTEAFF
j_gene: TRBJ1-1
abundance: few
d_gene: .
v_gene: TRBV5-4

CDR3nt: TGCGCCAGCAGCCAAGTGGAGCGGGGCCACTTTGAGCAGTTCTTC
CDR3aa: CASSQVERGHFEQFF
j_gene: TRBJ2-1
abundance: .
d_gene: TRBD2
v_gene: TRBV4-1

CDR3nt: TGTGCCAGCAGTTCAGGGTATGAGCAGTTCTTC
CDR3aa: CASSSGYEQFF
j_gene: TRBJ2-1
abundance: .
d_gene: .
v_gene: TRBV6-6

CDR3nt: TGTGCCAGCAGCGGGAACCGGGACACCGAAGCTTTCTTT
CDR3aa: CASSGNRDTEAFF
j_gene: TRBJ1-1
abundance: .
d_gene: .
v_gene: TRBV7-2

CDR3nt: TGTGCCAGCAGCTTAGGGAGACTCGGATCCTCCAATGAGCAGTTCTTC
CDR3aa: CASSLGRLGSSNEQFF
j_gene: TRBJ2-1
abundance: few
d_gene: .
v_gene: TRBV7-2

CDR3nt: TGTGCCAGCAGTTCCGCTGGCGGGGCCGCCTACGAGCAGTACTTC
CDR3aa: CASSSAGGAAYEQYF
j_gene: TRBJ2-7
abundance: .
d_gene: .
v_gene: TRBV6-5

CDR3nt: TGTGCCAGCAGCGTAGACCCCCCTGGCGCCTCCTACAATGAGCAGTTCTTC
CDR3aa: CASSVDPPGASYNEQFF
j_gene: TRBJ2-1
abundance: few
d_gene: .
v_gene: TRBV9

CDR3nt: TGCAGTGTAAGGACAGGGGGAACTGGAAACACCATATATTTT
CDR3aa: CSVRTGGTGNTIYF
j_gene: TRBJ1-3
abundance: few
d_gene: TRBD1
v_gene: TRBV20-1

CDR3nt: TGCAGCGTTGAATGGAACACTGAAGCTTTCTTT
CDR3aa: CSVEWNTEAFF
j_gene: TRBJ1-1
abundance: many
d_gene: .
v_gene: TRBV29-1